This T cell receptor (beta chain) derives from a study of spatial heterogeneity in lung cancer. Study-wide background: Sequences of the beta chain were consistently detected in greater numbers than alpha-chain sequences.

The time point is: sample taken at primary tumor resection. Material for sequencing was whole RNA from tumor, nontumor lung or frozen PBMC, left unsorted. Unique molecular identifiers tagged every individual TCR cDNA molecule. In TCRdb, the 5' RACE reads were re-called with MiXCR into one record per CDR3 protein. The data show roughly 6,100 distinct CDR3 sequences, more than 10% seen once. V lost 6 bases to trimming and J lost 0 bases; unmatched junction nucleotides: 6. CDR1 is LGHNA and CDR2 is YSLEER in the germline V gene. The length of the CDR3 is 16 residues. The V gene is TRBV4-3, the J gene TRBJ2-2; TRBD1 agrees at 8 bases. The sequence was obtained from a female donor with early-stage non-small cell lung cancer. The sequencing used normal lung tissue next to the tumor, collected at surgery. CDR3 sequence: CASSPDRGSNTGELFF. CDR3 in DNA: TGCGCCAGCAGTCCAGACAGGGGATCGAACACCGGGGAGCTGTTTTTT.